The rows below give T cell receptor beta chains drawn from one sample of a study of CD8 T cells in Susac syndrome. One entry per CDR3 protein, called by TCRdb with MiXCR from the immunoSEQ multiplex PCR reads. The sample has around 190,000 distinct CDR3 sequences; about 95% are singletons. The specimen sequenced was CD8+ T cells from PBMCs. The receptors stem from a human donor with multiple sclerosis. The CDR3 runs from the conserved cysteine through the conserved F or W. Fields, in order: clone size, J gene, V gene, D gene, CDR3 protein, CDR3 DNA. A D gene is named only where the DNA matches it firmly. The listing skips clone size in some rows; elsewhere it reads once, few, many or a size class.

NA TRBJ2-2 TRBV20-1 NA CSASATYTGELFF TGCAGTGCTAGCGCCACTTACACCGGGGAGCTGTTTTTT
NA TRBJ1-5 TRBV7-9 NA CASSLVEQPQHF TGTGCCAGCAGCTTAGTAGAACAGCCCCAGCATTTT
NA TRBJ1-6 TRBV21-1 NA CASSKRATTGGLFYNSPLHF TGTGCCAGCAGCAAAAGGGCAACTACAGGGGGCCTGTTTTATAATTCACCCCTCCACTTT
NA TRBJ1-1 TRBV9 NA CASSPPGPEAFF TGTGCCAGCAGCCCACCCGGACCTGAAGCTTTCTTT
NA TRBJ2-7 TRBV20-1 TRBD1 CSASTGGNEQYF TGCAGTGCGTCCACAGGGGGCAACGAGCAGTACTTC
once TRBJ2-7 TRBV28 NA CASSPHLGVAGEQYF TGTGCCAGCAGCCCTCACTTGGGGGTGGCGGGCGAGCAGTACTTC
NA TRBJ2-2 TRBV28 NA CASSFPTVTGELFF TGTGCCAGCAGTTTTCCGACAGTCACCGGGGAGCTGTTTTTT
NA TRBJ2-1 TRBV5-6 TRBD1 CASSLAQGESYNEQFF TGTGCCAGCAGCTTGGCCCAGGGGGAGTCTTACAATGAGCAGTTCTTC
NA TRBJ2-3 TRBV15 NA CATSRDRADTQYF TGTGCCACCAGCAGAGACAGGGCAGATACGCAGTATTTT
NA TRBJ1-2 TRBV9 NA CASSVAGDYGYTF TGTGCCAGCAGCGTCGCGGGGGACTATGGCTACACCTTC
NA TRBJ2-2 TRBV27 TRBD1 CASSDRGDGELFF TGTGCCAGCAGCGACAGGGGGGACGGGGAGCTGTTTTTT
NA TRBJ2-7 TRBV5-6 NA CASSLSTSEQYF TGTGCCAGCAGCTTATCGACATCAGAGCAGTACTTC
NA TRBJ2-7 TRBV4-1 NA CASSQDTSLARNEQYF TGCGCCAGCAGCCAAGATACCTCTCTAGCGAGGAATGAGCAGTACTTC
once TRBJ2-5 TRBV7-2 NA CASSSGRYQETQYF TGTGCCAGCAGCTCCGGACGTTACCAAGAGACCCAGTACTTC
NA TRBJ2-1 TRBV6-5 NA CASSPSSDEQFF TGTGCCAGCAGCCCAAGTAGTGATGAGCAGTTCTTC
NA TRBJ1-2 TRBV27 NA CASSGGRDYGYTF TGTGCCAGCAGTGGTGGACGGGACTATGGCTACACCTTC
NA TRBJ2-7 TRBV5-1 NA CASSLVRAREQYF TGCGCCAGCAGCTTGGTGCGAGCTCGGGAGCAGTACTTC
NA TRBJ2-1 TRBV29-1 TRBD1 CSVEGEWTGVNNEQFF TGCAGCGTTGAAGGAGAATGGACAGGAGTAAACAATGAGCAGTTCTTC
NA TRBJ2-7 TRBV7-8 TRBD2 CASSPGTRQYEQYF TGTGCCAGCAGCCCAGGGACTAGACAGTACGAGCAGTACTTC
few TRBJ2-1 TRBV25-1 TRBD2 CASSGLAGGLGEQFF TGTGCCAGCAGTGGGCTAGCGGGGGGACTCGGGGAGCAGTTCTTC
NA TRBJ1-4 TRBV7-9 TRBD1 CASSKDRANEKLFF TGTGCCAGCAGCAAGGACAGGGCTAATGAAAAACTGTTTTTT
once TRBJ2-7 TRBV27 NA CASSLSTGLMDEQYF TGTGCCAGCAGTTTATCGACGGGGCTGATGGACGAGCAGTACTTC
NA TRBJ2-7 TRBV11-2 TRBD1 CASSETGAPLPEQYF TGTGCCAGCAGTGAAACAGGGGCTCCGCTTCCGGAGCAGTACTTC
NA TRBJ1-5 TRBV19 TRBD1 CASSPPTGMLPQHF TGTGCCAGTAGTCCCCCGACAGGGATGCTGCCCCAGCATTTT
NA TRBJ2-1 TRBV29-1 TRBD1 CSVEPTGGF TGCAGCGTTGAACCAACAGGGGGGTTC
NA TRBJ2-7 TRBV5-6 NA CASSYPGTPSYEQYF TGTGCCAGCAGCTACCCCGGGACACCATCCTACGAGCAGTACTTC
NA TRBJ1-2 TRBV7-2 NA CASSLGGPTGYTF TGTGCCAGCAGCTTAGGCGGACCCACGGGCTACACCTTC
once TRBJ1-1 TRBV7-9 NA CASSLNAGSNTEAFF TGTGCCAGCAGCTTAAACGCGGGGTCGAACACTGAAGCTTTCTTT
NA TRBJ2-5 TRBV12-3/TRBV12-4 NA CASSFEGEQETQYF TGTGCCAGCAGTTTCGAGGGGGAGCAAGAGACCCAGTACTTC
NA TRBJ2-7 TRBV5-1 NA CASSSVGDGYEQYF TGCGCCAGCAGCTCGGTCGGGGACGGGTACGAGCAGTACTTC
once TRBJ2-1 TRBV3-1 TRBD2 CASSLKAGGWSYNEQFF TGTGCCAGCAGCCTCAAAGCGGGAGGGTGGTCCTACAATGAGCAGTTCTTC
NA TRBJ1-1 TRBV9 NA CASSVRGLNTEAFF TGTGCCAGCAGCGTAAGGGGTTTGAACACTGAAGCTTTCTTT
NA TRBJ2-7 TRBV4-2 NA CASSQDPGGGYEQYF TGTGCCAGCAGCCAAGACCCTGGGGGCGGCTACGAGCAGTACTTC
NA TRBJ1-1 TRBV9 TRBD1 CASSDQGGNTEAFF TGTGCCAGCAGCGATCAGGGGGGGAACACTGAAGCTTTCTTT
NA TRBJ2-1 TRBV6-2/TRBV6-3 NA CASSYSGQNEQFF TGTGCCAGCAGTTACTCGGGGCAAAATGAGCAGTTCTTC
NA TRBJ2-2 TRBV29-1 NA CSVEDRTGELFF TGCAGCGTTGAAGATCGGACCGGGGAGCTGTTTTTT
once TRBJ2-2 TRBV3-1 NA CASGARGRELFF TGTGCCAGCGGGGCAAGGGGCCGTGAGCTGTTTTTT
NA TRBJ2-1 TRBV6-5 NA CASSYSGEHNEQFF TGTGCCAGCAGTTACTCTGGGGAACACAATGAGCAGTTCTTC
NA TRBJ1-1 TRBV3-1 NA CASSQGYQLTGEAFF TGTGCCAGCAGCCAAGGGTATCAGTTGACAGGAGAAGCTTTCTTT
NA TRBJ1-2 TRBV28 NA CASSFPQGLYGYTF TGTGCCAGCAGTTTTCCTCAGGGGTTATATGGCTACACCTTC
NA TRBJ1-2 TRBV14 NA CASSQERSGYGYTF TGTGCCAGCAGCCAAGAGCGGTCGGGCTATGGCTACACCTTC
NA TRBJ2-1 TRBV3-1 TRBD2 CASSQGLAGAFEQFF TGTGCCAGCAGCCAGGGGCTAGCGGGAGCATTTGAGCAGTTCTTC
NA TRBJ2-7 TRBV6-2/TRBV6-3 NA CASSLAGGRHEQYF TGTGCCAGCAGCCTGGCTGGGGGCCGTCACGAGCAGTACTTC
once TRBJ2-1 TRBV7-9 TRBD2 CASSLTSGRADEQFF TGTGCCAGCAGCTTAACTAGCGGGAGGGCGGATGAGCAGTTCTTC
few TRBJ2-7 TRBV18 NA CASSSTVGYEQYF TGTGCCAGCTCATCGACTGTGGGCTACGAGCAGTACTTC
NA TRBJ2-1 TRBV7-3 TRBD2 CASSRLSGTSNEQFF TGTGCCAGCAGCCGGCTTAGCGGGACTAGCAATGAGCAGTTCTTC
once TRBJ2-1 TRBV29-1 TRBD1 CSVVGTGAAKTYNEQFF TGCAGCGTTGTGGGGACAGGGGCTGCAAAAACCTACAATGAGCAGTTCTTC
NA TRBJ2-1 TRBV12-3/TRBV12-4 NA CASSLTGTEDEQFF TGTGCCAGCAGTTTGACCGGGACGGAGGATGAGCAGTTCTTC
NA TRBJ2-2 TRBV7-9 NA CASSLLGGTNTGELFF TGTGCCAGCAGCTTATTGGGCGGAACGAACACCGGGGAGCTGTTTTTT
NA TRBJ2-7 TRBV29-1 NA CSVEYRGEQYF TGCAGCGTTGAATATAGGGGGGAGCAGTACTTC
NA TRBJ2-7 TRBV30 TRBD1 CAWKQGARDEQYF TGTGCCTGGAAGCAGGGGGCTCGGGACGAGCAGTACTTC
NA TRBJ2-7 TRBV29-1 NA CSVEVGRSLNYEQYF TGCAGCGTTGAGGTTGGCCGAAGTTTGAATTACGAGCAGTACTTC
NA TRBJ2-7 TRBV20-1 NA CSAGPGTFPYEQYF TGCAGTGCTGGTCCCGGGACTTTTCCCTACGAGCAGTACTTC
NA TRBJ1-4 TRBV9 NA CASSARRMRVQHLKLFF TGTGCCAGCAGCGCCCGAAGGATGCGGGTGCAACACTTAAAACTGTTTTTT
NA TRBJ2-1 TRBV20-1 TRBD2 CSASEREYLTEQFF TGCAGTGCTAGCGAGCGGGAGTACCTCACGGAGCAGTTCTTC
NA TRBJ2-7 TRBV28 TRBD1 CASSGQVYEQYF TGTGCCAGCTCGGGACAGGTCTACGAGCAGTACTTC
NA TRBJ1-2 TRBV3-1 NA CASSQEYGPYYGYTF TGTGCCAGCAGCCAAGAATATGGGCCCTACTATGGCTACACCTTC